The next 8 T cell receptor beta chains were all read from a single sample in a study of cytomegalovirus exposure and HLA in healthy donors. Primers for the PCR totalled 60 Vbeta and 13 Jbeta. TCRdb's table, derived via immunoSEQ multiplex PCR, lists solely in-frame clones and lacks some. The data contain 90,000 to 100,000 clones, about 80% of them singletons. Material: PBMCs. Receptors were obtained from a man in his forties in good health and CMV-seronegative.

The genes are TRBV5-5 and TRBJ2-6; D possibly corresponds to TRBD1 (5 bases). CDR3 length equals 12 residues. Germline-derived CDR1 and CDR2 are SGHKS and YYEKEE (reference sequence). V lost 7 bases, J lost 8 bases, and 10 bases lay in between. The CDR3 DNA sequence: TGTGCCAGCCACGACAGTACCAACGTCCTGACTTTC. Its protein product is CASHDSTNVLTF.

This clone has a handful of counts. This sequence joins TRBV9 and TRBJ1-3, with 8 bases identical to TRBD1. With 1 base clipped from V and 2 bases from J, the junction kept 8 bases outside the gene matches. This CDR3 has 17 amino acids. The germline gives CDR1 SGDLS, CDR2 YYNGEE. The CDR3 DNA reads as TGTGCCAGCAGCGTATCGCAGGGGGCAAGAGCTGGAAACACCATATATTTT. It yields the protein CASSVSQGARAGNTIYF. The full variable domain, completed using reference TRBV9 and TRBJ1-3, is DSGVTQTPKHLITATGQRVTLRCSPRSGDLSVYWYQQSLDQGLQFLIQYYNGEERAKGNILERFSAQQFPDLHSELNLSSLELGDSALYFCASSVSQGARAGNTIYFGEGSWLTVV.

The V call is TRBV7-2, the J call TRBJ2-7, with a tentative D call TRBD1 (5 bases). Trimming cost V 5 bases and J 5 bases, with 13 bases left between them. The germline V gene has CDR1 SGHTA and CDR2 FQGNSA. The CDR3 spans 13 residues. Written as DNA, the CDR3 is TGTGCCAGCAGCCTGGAAAGGGGTCACGAGCAGTACTTC. It yields the protein CASSLERGHEQYF.

This clone was observed a single time. V and J are TRBV20-1 and TRBJ2-7, with D possibly TRBD1 on 6 matching bases. The CDR3 totals 11 residues. V was shortened by 6 bases and J by 6 bases, with 12 bases between the two germline ends. The germline gives CDR1 DFQATT, CDR2 SNEGSKA (reference sequence). The CDR3 here is CSARTVFEQYF. CDR3 DNA: TGCAGTGCCAGGACAGTATTCGAGCAGTACTTC.

This clone was detected only once. V is TRBV5-6 and J is TRBJ1-2; D may be TRBD1 (5 bases). The CDR3 extends over 14 amino acids. Trimming removed 7 bases from V and 4 bases from J, with 17 bases in between. Germline lookup yields CDR1 SGHDT and CDR2 YYEEEE. In DNA form, the CDR3 reads TGTGCCAGCGCCGGGGGGGGTGTCGCCTATGGCTACACCTTC. Protein product: CASAGGGVAYGYTF. Variable domain in full (rest from reference TRBV5-6 and TRBJ1-2): DAGVTQSPTHLIKTRGQQVTLRCSPKSGHDTVSWYQQALGQGPQFIFQYYEEEERQRGNFPDRFSGHQFPNYSSELNVNALLLGDSALYLCASAGGGVAYGYTFGSGTRLTVV.

This clone was observed a few times. The rearrangement links TRBV5-4 to TRBJ2-2; the match to TRBD1 covers 7 bases. The CDR3 covers 15 residues. Germline V CDR1 and CDR2: SGHNT, YYREEE (reference sequence). With V trimmed by 3 bases and J by 2 bases, 4 bases remained unmatched. In nucleotides, the CDR3 is TGTGCCAGCAGCTGGGGGACAGACAACACCGGGGAGCTGTTTTTT. It is translated as CASSWGTDNTGELFF.

The J gene is TRBJ1-3, the V gene TRBV7-9; the D is unclear. V was trimmed by 5 bases and J by 4 bases, leaving 12 bases between them. Germline CDR1 is SEHNR and CDR2 is FQNEAQ (reference sequence). The CDR3 contains 14 residues. The CDR3, as DNA: TGTGCCAGCAGCCTGGGAGGGTACGGAAACACCATATATTTT. Amino acids: CASSLGGYGNTIYF.

The CDR3 coding sequence is TGTGCCAGCAGCGTAGGAACAGGGGTAGGCGAGCAGTACTTC. Translated: CASSVGTGVGEQYF. The chain joins TRBV9 to TRBJ2-7; 7 bases fit TRBD1. Germline V CDR1 and CDR2: SGDLS, YYNGEE. The CDR3 extends over 14 amino acids. V gave up 0 bases and J gave up 6 bases; unmatched junction bases: 6.